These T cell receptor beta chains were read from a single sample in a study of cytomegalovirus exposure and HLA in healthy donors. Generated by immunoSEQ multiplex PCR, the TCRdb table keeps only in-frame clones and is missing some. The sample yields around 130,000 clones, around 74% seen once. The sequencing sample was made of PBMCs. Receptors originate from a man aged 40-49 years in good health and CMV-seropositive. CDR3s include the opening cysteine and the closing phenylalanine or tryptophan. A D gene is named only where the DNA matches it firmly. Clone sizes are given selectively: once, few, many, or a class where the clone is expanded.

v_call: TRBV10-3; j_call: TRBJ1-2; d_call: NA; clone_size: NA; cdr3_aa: CAINPPGNYGYTF; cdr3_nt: TGTGCCATCAACCCCCCAGGGAACTATGGCTACACCTTC
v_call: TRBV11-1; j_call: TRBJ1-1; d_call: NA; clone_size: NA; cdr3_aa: CVSSPTRQMNTEAFF; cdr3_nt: TGTGTCAGCAGCCCGACTAGACAGATGAACACTGAAGCTTTCTTT
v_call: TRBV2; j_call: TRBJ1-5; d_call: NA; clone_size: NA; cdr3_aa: CASSDPPGAQHF; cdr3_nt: TGTGCCAGCAGTGATCCCCCGGGAGCTCAGCATTTT
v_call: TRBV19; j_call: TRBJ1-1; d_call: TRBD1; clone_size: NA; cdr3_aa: CASSIFSGGLGNTEAFF; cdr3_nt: TGTGCCAGTAGTATCTTTTCAGGGGGGTTGGGGAACACTGAAGCTTTCTTT
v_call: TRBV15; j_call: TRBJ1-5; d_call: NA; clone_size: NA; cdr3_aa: CATSREVGSNGHF; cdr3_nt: TGTGCCACCAGCAGGGAAGTCGGGAGTAACGGGCATTTT
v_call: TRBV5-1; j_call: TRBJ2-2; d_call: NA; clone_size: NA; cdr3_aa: CASSLLATNTGELFF; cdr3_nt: TGCGCCAGCAGCTTGCTAGCGACGAACACCGGGGAGCTGTTTTTT
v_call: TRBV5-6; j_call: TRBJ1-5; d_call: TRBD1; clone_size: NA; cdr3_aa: CASSFGQGGQPQHF; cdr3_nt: TGTGCCAGCAGCTTCGGACAGGGTGGGCAGCCCCAGCATTTT
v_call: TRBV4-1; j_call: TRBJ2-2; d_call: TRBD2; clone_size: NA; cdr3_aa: CASSQLTSGRSHTGELFF; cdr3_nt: TGCGCCAGCAGCCAACTGACTAGCGGGAGGTCGCACACCGGGGAGCTGTTTTTT
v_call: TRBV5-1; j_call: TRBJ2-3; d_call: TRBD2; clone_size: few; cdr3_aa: CASSPAGLARPDTQYF; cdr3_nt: TGCGCCAGCAGCCCTGCTGGACTAGCCCGTCCAGATACGCAGTATTTT
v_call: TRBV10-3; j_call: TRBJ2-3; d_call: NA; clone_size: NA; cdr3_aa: CAISVLGASTDTQYF; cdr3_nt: TGTGCCATCAGTGTCCTAGGGGCCAGCACAGATACGCAGTATTTT
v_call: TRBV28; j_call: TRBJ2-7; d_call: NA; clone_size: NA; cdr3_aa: CASSLTGKRSDEQYF; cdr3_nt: TGTGCCAGCAGTCTCACAGGGAAGCGGAGCGACGAGCAGTACTTC
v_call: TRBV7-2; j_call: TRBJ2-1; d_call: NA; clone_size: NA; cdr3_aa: CASSLLPTSPYNEQFF; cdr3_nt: TGTGCCAGCAGCTTGCTCCCAACAAGTCCCTACAATGAGCAGTTCTTC
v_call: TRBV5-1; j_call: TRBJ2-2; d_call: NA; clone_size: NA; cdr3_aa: CASSFGDLTGELFF; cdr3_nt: TGCGCCAGCAGCTTCGGGGATCTCACCGGGGAGCTGTTTTTT
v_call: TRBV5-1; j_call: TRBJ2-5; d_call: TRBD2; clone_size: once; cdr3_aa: CASSRTSGRAGETQYF; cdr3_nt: TGCGCCAGCAGCAGGACTAGCGGGAGGGCCGGGGAGACCCAGTACTTC
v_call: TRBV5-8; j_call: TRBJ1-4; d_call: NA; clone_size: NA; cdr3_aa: CASNSYGSEKLFF; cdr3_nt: TGTGCCAGCAACAGCTACGGAAGTGAAAAACTGTTTTTT
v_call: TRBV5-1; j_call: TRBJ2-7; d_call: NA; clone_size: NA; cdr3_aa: CASSLAPGARNPLSYEQYF; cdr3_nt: TGCGCCAGCAGCTTGGCACCAGGGGCCCGAAACCCTCTCTCTTACGAGCAGTACTTC
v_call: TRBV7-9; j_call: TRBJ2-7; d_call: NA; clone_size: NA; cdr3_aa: CASSDWGVGQGSYEQYF; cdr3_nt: TGTGCCAGCAGCGACTGGGGGGTGGGGCAGGGCTCCTACGAGCAGTACTTC
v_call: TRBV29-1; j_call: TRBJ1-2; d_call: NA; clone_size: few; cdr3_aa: CSVGTAEVGGYTF; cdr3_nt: TGCAGCGTTGGGACAGCAGAGGTTGGTGGCTACACCTTC
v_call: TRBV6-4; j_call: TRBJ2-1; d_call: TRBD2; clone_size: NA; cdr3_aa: CASSAWVAGGPGEQFF; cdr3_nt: TGTGCCAGCAGTGCCTGGGTCGCGGGAGGGCCGGGAGAGCAGTTCTTC
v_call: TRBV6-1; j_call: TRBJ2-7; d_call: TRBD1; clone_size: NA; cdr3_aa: CASSGRDRYYEQYF; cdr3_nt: TGTGCCAGCAGTGGCCGGGACAGATACTACGAGCAGTACTTC
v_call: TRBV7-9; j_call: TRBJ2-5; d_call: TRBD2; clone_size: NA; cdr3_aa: CASGERGSQMYQETQYF; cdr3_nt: TGTGCCAGCGGAGAGCGGGGGAGTCAAATGTACCAAGAGACCCAGTACTTC
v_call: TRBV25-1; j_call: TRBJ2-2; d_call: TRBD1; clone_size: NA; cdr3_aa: CASSGTGAGELFF; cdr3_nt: TGTGCCAGCTCCGGGACAGGGGCCGGGGAGCTGTTTTTT